This T cell receptor (beta chain) was identified in a study of T cells after yellow fever vaccination. Turning to the study itself: Low-cell-number fractions underwent preparation using SMART-Seq v4 Ultra Low Input. Study conclusions and caveats: The booster response re-showed most primary clones: over 95% CD4, around 90% CD8. FACS-sorted repertoires might harbor abundant contaminating clonotypes from the bulk population.

V was clipped by 4 bases and J by 9 bases, with 10 bases between them. The CDR3 runs 12 residues. Germline values: CDR1 LGHNA, CDR2 YNFKEQ. TCRdb independently ran MiXCR on the 5' RACE reads; one entry per CDR3 protein. The sample holds 400,000 to 650,000 distinct CDR3 sequences, 21% seen once. This clonotype has only a few counts. Antigen unknown. The V and J genes are TRBV4-2 and TRBJ2-1; D is tentatively TRBD1 or TRBD2 (6 bases each). The sequence was obtained from a man aged 18 to 30 who received the YFV17D yellow fever vaccine. The sequencing here drew on PBMCs, taken about 21 days after the first yellow fever vaccination. Written as DNA, the CDR3 is TGTGCCAGCAGCCGCGAGGGGGGTGAGCAGTTCTTC. Translated, it gives CASSREGGEQFF.